These T cell receptor beta chains were read from a single sample in a study of blood T cells in healthy people across ages. TCRdb processed the 5' RACE reads anew with MiXCR; each CDR3 protein has one entry. The sample shows roughly 1.5 million distinct CDR3 sequences, approximately 39% of them seen only once. The sample was blood. These receptors all stem from a woman aged 18-35 years in good health. The CDR3 runs from the conserved cysteine through the conserved F or W. D genes are given only for firm matches. A clone size is listed for some rows: how often the clone was seen (once, few, many), or a class if it is expanded.

j_call: TRBJ2-3
clone_size: few
v_call: TRBV2
d_call: .
cdr3_nt: TGTGCCAGCAATTCCATCATATCTTTACAGGGTACGCAGTATTTT
cdr3_aa: CASNSIISLQGTQYF

j_call: TRBJ2-2
clone_size: .
v_call: TRBV7-2
d_call: TRBD2
cdr3_nt: TGTGCCAGCCGGACTAGCGGGACGAACACCGGGGAGCTGTTTTTT
cdr3_aa: CASRTSGTNTGELFF

j_call: TRBJ2-6
clone_size: .
v_call: TRBV5-6
d_call: .
cdr3_nt: TGTGCCAGCAGCTTAGTGAACTCTGGGGCCAACGTCCTGACTTTC
cdr3_aa: CASSLVNSGANVLTF

j_call: TRBJ1-1
clone_size: .
v_call: TRBV28
d_call: TRBD1
cdr3_nt: TGTGCCAGCAGTTCCCGGACAGGGTGGGACACTGAAGCTTTCTTT
cdr3_aa: CASSSRTGWDTEAFF

j_call: TRBJ1-2
clone_size: .
v_call: TRBV12-3/TRBV12-4
d_call: .
cdr3_nt: TGTGCCAGCAGTTCCCGCCGTCTTAACTATGGCTACACCTTC
cdr3_aa: CASSSRRLNYGYTF

j_call: TRBJ1-6
clone_size: few
v_call: TRBV12-3/TRBV12-4
d_call: .
cdr3_nt: TGTGCCAGCAGTTCCTCCCAGGGTTACGGGAATTCACCCCTCCACTTT
cdr3_aa: CASSSSQGYGNSPLHF

j_call: TRBJ1-1
clone_size: .
v_call: TRBV21-1
d_call: .
cdr3_nt: TGTGCCAGCAGCAAGTGGCAGACCACTGAAGCTTTCTTT
cdr3_aa: CASSKWQTTEAFF

j_call: TRBJ2-1
clone_size: few
v_call: TRBV10-3
d_call: TRBD2
cdr3_nt: TGTGCCATCAGCGGGGGGTTTTACAATGAGCAGTTCTTC
cdr3_aa: CAISGGFYNEQFF

j_call: TRBJ2-3
clone_size: .
v_call: TRBV27
d_call: TRBD1
cdr3_nt: TGTGCCAGCAGTTGGGGAATCAACCAGGGGGTTGATACGCAGTATTTT
cdr3_aa: CASSWGINQGVDTQYF

j_call: TRBJ1-5
clone_size: .
v_call: TRBV7-9
d_call: .
cdr3_nt: TGTGCCAGCGGAGGGATAAATCAGCCCCAGCATTTT
cdr3_aa: CASGGINQPQHF

j_call: TRBJ2-3
clone_size: .
v_call: TRBV29-1
d_call: .
cdr3_nt: TGCAGCGTTGTGCGAGGAGTGGTATTAGATACGCAGTATTTT
cdr3_aa: CSVVRGVVLDTQYF

j_call: TRBJ2-7
clone_size: .
v_call: TRBV5-1
d_call: TRBD2
cdr3_nt: TGCGCCAGCAGCTTGGGAGGACTAGCGGGAGGGCCGGTCAATGAGCAGTACTTC
cdr3_aa: CASSLGGLAGGPVNEQYF

j_call: TRBJ1-2
clone_size: .
v_call: TRBV11-2
d_call: .
cdr3_nt: TGTGCCAGCAGCTTAGGGGTGACGCGGTTCGGAGGCTACACCTTC
cdr3_aa: CASSLGVTRFGGYTF

j_call: TRBJ2-7
clone_size: many
v_call: TRBV6-1
d_call: TRBD1
cdr3_nt: TGTGCCAGACATAAACCGGGACAGCAAACCCCTCACTCCTACGAGCAGTACTTC
cdr3_aa: CARHKPGQQTPHSYEQYF

j_call: TRBJ1-6
clone_size: few
v_call: TRBV6-6
d_call: .
cdr3_nt: TGTGCCAGCAGTTTGTCCGGGACGGGAAATTCACCCCTCCACTTT
cdr3_aa: CASSLSGTGNSPLHF

j_call: TRBJ2-3
clone_size: .
v_call: TRBV2
d_call: .
cdr3_nt: TGTGCCAGCAGTGAATGGGCCCCTGGCACAGATACGCAGTATTTT
cdr3_aa: CASSEWAPGTDTQYF

j_call: TRBJ2-5
clone_size: .
v_call: TRBV4-1
d_call: TRBD2
cdr3_nt: TGCGCCAGCAGCCAAGAATGGGGACTAGCGGGGGAGTTACAAGAGACCCAGTACTTC
cdr3_aa: CASSQEWGLAGELQETQYF

j_call: TRBJ2-1
clone_size: once
v_call: TRBV20-1
d_call: TRBD2
cdr3_nt: TGCAGTGCAGAAGAACTAGCGGATTACAATGAGCTGTTCTTC
cdr3_aa: CSAEELADYNELFF

j_call: TRBJ2-3
clone_size: .
v_call: TRBV29-1
d_call: .
cdr3_nt: TGCAGCGTTGGAAAGGGAAGTGAAACAGATACGCAGTATTTT
cdr3_aa: CSVGKGSETDTQYF

j_call: TRBJ1-5
clone_size: .
v_call: TRBV7-2
d_call: .
cdr3_nt: TGTGCCAGCAGCTTAGCAGGGGCCTATCAGCCCCAGCATTTT
cdr3_aa: CASSLAGAYQPQHF

j_call: TRBJ2-1
clone_size: few
v_call: TRBV4-3
d_call: .
cdr3_nt: TGCGCCAGCAGCCAAGGACGGGGGACTTCCTACAATGAGCAGTTCTTC
cdr3_aa: CASSQGRGTSYNEQFF

j_call: TRBJ2-1
clone_size: .
v_call: TRBV6-2/TRBV6-3
d_call: .
cdr3_nt: TGTGCCAGCAGACCACCCGGTCCCTCTAGCGCTTCCTACAATGAGCAGTTCTTC
cdr3_aa: CASRPPGPSSASYNEQFF

j_call: TRBJ1-5
clone_size: .
v_call: TRBV19
d_call: .
cdr3_nt: TGTGCCAGTAGCGATCAGGGGCATAGCAATCAGCCCCAGCATTTT
cdr3_aa: CASSDQGHSNQPQHF

j_call: TRBJ2-3
clone_size: .
v_call: TRBV7-4
d_call: TRBD2
cdr3_nt: TGTGCCAGCAGTGTCGGCGGCCGGGTAGCGGGCTGCACAGATACGCAGTATTTT
cdr3_aa: CASSVGGRVAGCTDTQYF

j_call: TRBJ1-2
clone_size: .
v_call: TRBV29-1
d_call: TRBD1
cdr3_nt: TGCAGCGTTGAGGACAGGAGGGACTATGGCTACACCTTC
cdr3_aa: CSVEDRRDYGYTF

j_call: TRBJ2-1
clone_size: .
v_call: TRBV4-2
d_call: TRBD2
cdr3_nt: TGTGCCAGCAGCCAAGAAGGGACTAGCGGGTCAGTTTGGTTCTTC
cdr3_aa: CASSQEGTSGSVWFF

j_call: TRBJ2-3
clone_size: .
v_call: TRBV3-1
d_call: .
cdr3_nt: TGTGCCAGCAGCCAATCGGCTAGGCCCCCAGATACGCAGTATTTT
cdr3_aa: CASSQSARPPDTQYF

j_call: TRBJ1-6
clone_size: .
v_call: TRBV7-2
d_call: .
cdr3_nt: TGTGCCAGCAGCCGGGGCCCTCCGCGGAATAATTCACCCCTCCACTTT
cdr3_aa: CASSRGPPRNNSPLHF

j_call: TRBJ2-1
clone_size: few
v_call: TRBV29-1
d_call: TRBD2
cdr3_nt: TGCAGCGTTGGTAATAAATGGCGGGAGCGCTCCTACAATGAGCAGTTCTTC
cdr3_aa: CSVGNKWRERSYNEQFF

j_call: TRBJ1-2
clone_size: few
v_call: TRBV29-1
d_call: TRBD1
cdr3_nt: TGCAGCGCAGGACAGGGGGTTGATGGCTACACCTTC
cdr3_aa: CSAGQGVDGYTF

j_call: TRBJ1-2
clone_size: few
v_call: TRBV5-1
d_call: .
cdr3_nt: TGCGCCAGCAGCTTGGTAGCCCGGAACTATGGCTACACCTTC
cdr3_aa: CASSLVARNYGYTF

j_call: TRBJ1-1
clone_size: .
v_call: TRBV10-3
d_call: .
cdr3_nt: TGTGCCATCAGGCGGAGCCAGCCGAACACTGAAGCTTTCTTT
cdr3_aa: CAIRRSQPNTEAFF

j_call: TRBJ2-1
clone_size: few
v_call: TRBV9
d_call: TRBD2
cdr3_nt: TGTGCCAGCAGCGTAGAGGCTAGCGGAACCTACAATGAGCAGTTCTTC
cdr3_aa: CASSVEASGTYNEQFF

j_call: TRBJ2-3
clone_size: .
v_call: TRBV3-1
d_call: .
cdr3_nt: TGTGCCAGCAGCCAATTAAGTGGGGCAGATACGCAGTATTTT
cdr3_aa: CASSQLSGADTQYF

j_call: TRBJ2-1
clone_size: .
v_call: TRBV24-1
d_call: .
cdr3_nt: TGTGCCACCAGTGGGGGAGTTGTTAGCTCCTACAATGAGCAGTTCTTC
cdr3_aa: CATSGGVVSSYNEQFF

j_call: TRBJ2-7
clone_size: once
v_call: TRBV7-2
d_call: TRBD1
cdr3_nt: TGTGCCAGCAGCTTACGGGCCGGGACAGGGAGCCACGAGCAGTACTTC
cdr3_aa: CASSLRAGTGSHEQYF

j_call: TRBJ1-5
clone_size: many
v_call: TRBV7-9
d_call: .
cdr3_nt: TGTGCCAGCAGCTCCAGTACGAGCAATCAGCCCCAGCATTTT
cdr3_aa: CASSSSTSNQPQHF

j_call: TRBJ1-5
clone_size: .
v_call: TRBV12-3/TRBV12-4
d_call: .
cdr3_nt: TGTGCCAGCAGGCCGGGACCGCGTCAGCCCCAGCATTTT
cdr3_aa: CASRPGPRQPQHF

j_call: TRBJ2-3
clone_size: .
v_call: TRBV10-3
d_call: .
cdr3_nt: TGTGCCATAGGGGGAACCGCAGATACGCAGTATTTT
cdr3_aa: CAIGGTADTQYF

j_call: TRBJ2-7
clone_size: .
v_call: TRBV12-3/TRBV12-4
d_call: .
cdr3_nt: TGTGCCAGCGCAGCAGGAGCGTACGAGCAGTACTTC
cdr3_aa: CASAAGAYEQYF

j_call: TRBJ1-2
clone_size: .
v_call: TRBV7-2
d_call: .
cdr3_nt: TGTGCCAGCAGCTTAGTTCGGACAGCGACTAACTATGGCTACACCTTC
cdr3_aa: CASSLVRTATNYGYTF

j_call: TRBJ1-1
clone_size: few
v_call: TRBV5-1
d_call: TRBD1
cdr3_nt: TGCGCCAGCAGCAAGACAGGGGATAGGAACACTGAAGCTTTCTTT
cdr3_aa: CASSKTGDRNTEAFF

j_call: TRBJ2-7
clone_size: few
v_call: TRBV12-3/TRBV12-4
d_call: TRBD2
cdr3_nt: TGTGCCAGCAGTTTAACGGGGGGACTATACAATGAGCAGTACTTC
cdr3_aa: CASSLTGGLYNEQYF

j_call: TRBJ1-4
clone_size: few
v_call: TRBV5-1
d_call: .
cdr3_nt: TGCGCCAGCAGCCCAGCGCAGGGTCGGAGTGAAAAACTGTTTTTT
cdr3_aa: CASSPAQGRSEKLFF

j_call: TRBJ2-2
clone_size: .
v_call: TRBV6-2/TRBV6-3
d_call: TRBD2
cdr3_nt: TGTGCCAGCAGTTACGGGCTAGCGGTTAACACCGGGGAGCTGTTTTTT
cdr3_aa: CASSYGLAVNTGELFF

j_call: TRBJ2-7
clone_size: few
v_call: TRBV12-3/TRBV12-4
d_call: .
cdr3_nt: TGTGCCAGCAGTTTCTTAGCGGACGAGCAGTACTTC
cdr3_aa: CASSFLADEQYF

j_call: TRBJ1-4
clone_size: few
v_call: TRBV18
d_call: TRBD1
cdr3_nt: TGTGCCAGCTCACAGTCAGGGGGCCATGAAAAACTGTTTTTT
cdr3_aa: CASSQSGGHEKLFF

j_call: TRBJ1-6
clone_size: few
v_call: TRBV20-1
d_call: TRBD1
cdr3_nt: TGCAGTGCTAGAGATGGAGGGACAGGGAATCGGTATTCACCCCTCCACTTT
cdr3_aa: CSARDGGTGNRYSPLHF

j_call: TRBJ2-7
clone_size: .
v_call: TRBV4-3
d_call: .
cdr3_nt: TGCGCCAGCAGCCAAGATTTTGGAAATAGGCGTTGCGAGCAGTACTTC
cdr3_aa: CASSQDFGNRRCEQYF

j_call: TRBJ2-3
clone_size: .
v_call: TRBV6-1
d_call: TRBD1
cdr3_nt: TGTGCCAGCAGTGACCGACAGGGATCAAGCACAGATACGCAGTATTTT
cdr3_aa: CASSDRQGSSTDTQYF